This T cell receptor (beta chain) stems from a study of T cells after yellow fever vaccination (dated by TCRdb to between 2017 and 2020). For context, the study as a whole: Libraries from fractions with low cell numbers were prepared with the SMART-Seq v4 Ultra Low Input RNA kit. To follow T-cell clones before and after both primary and booster YFV17D yellow fever vaccination, bulk TCR alpha and beta repertoires underwent longitudinal sequencing. Two healthy male donors, one aged 18 to 29 and one aged 30 to 40 years, were included in the cohort. Bulk PBMC replicates and cell subsets were isolated from blood drawn at multiple timepoints before and after both primary and secondary immunization.

Spanning cysteine to phenylalanine, the CDR3 consists of 15 amino acids. Only the CDR3 region is kept as DNA, spanning 45 bases read in frame from base 1. Taken from the germline V gene, the CDR1 and CDR2 loops are KGHSH and LQKENI. After removal of 3 bases from V and 7 bases from J, the junction retains 7 bases not matched to a gene. The label giving this sample's treatment or condition can be read as: live attenuated yellow fever vaccine strain. A standard Ficoll-Paque protocol was used to isolate PBMCs from peripheral blood. Dynabeads CD4 and CD8 positive selection kits were used to isolate the CD4 and CD8 T-cell fractions. RNA was extracted with TriZol from bulk PBMCs, CD4 and CD8 fractions, and dextramer-positive and dextramer-negative fractions. This clonotype was seen at least ten times. Its antigen is currently not known. Within one base of it there is no much larger clone, and no base qualities were kept.

The research as a whole found: Most clones expanded after primary vaccination (around 96% of CD4 and 80% to 90% of CD8) were re-detected after the booster, suggesting that broad memory maintenance occurred. Because abundant contaminating clonotypes from the bulk population could be contained in FACS-sorted repertoires, computational filtering was required. Because only a couple of donors were included in the study, the extent to which the findings can be generalized is limited. A small fraction of clonotypes appeared in both the CD4 and CD8 compartments, likely as a result of convergent recombination. The secondary T-cell response was weaker than the primary response but faster, peaking on day 5 instead of day 15.

TCR cDNA was made using 5'RACE template switching, a step that added a universal primer site and unique molecular identifiers. Priming of cDNA synthesis was performed from both the TCR alpha and TCR beta constant segments. Libraries were amplified in two PCR steps, with sample barcodes and sequencing adapters added in the second step. Sequencing of libraries was performed on Illumina HiSeq 2500 (2x100 bp) or NovaSeq (2x150 bp). Per the authors' processing: MIGEC was used to demultiplex reads and collapse the reads into UMI consensus sequences, and MiXCR was used for V(D)J alignment. Clonotypes responding to the vaccine were identified with edgeR on replicate PBMC samples, with the criteria of FDR below 0.01 and a log2 fold change above 5 up to day 15. Bulk clonotypes were assigned CD4 or CD8 identity according to which sequenced CD4 or CD8 repertoire held them at higher abundance. TCRdb reprocessing: public reads trimmed at Q25 with fastp, clones called with MiXCR, in-frame beta chains kept. When rows share a CDR3 protein, they turn into one entry using the most common DNA and genes. For this entry, the V and J calls and clone size follow TCRdb and not the study's own pipeline. Counted in this sample were approximately 110,000 distinct CDR3 sequences; more than 6.5% of them appeared once. The ten biggest clones cover just under 2.5% of the sample.

The rearrangement joined TRBV18 to TRBJ2-1, and 9 bases in between align with TRBD2. This material consisted of CD4+ T cells sorted from PBMCs, taken approximately 11 days after the first yellow fever vaccination. The receptor was derived from a man between 18 and 35 years old who received the YFV17D yellow fever vaccine. The CDR3 region: CASSPRLAGSNEQFF. Here is the DNA: TGTGCCAGCTCACCTCGTCTAGCGGGGAGTAATGAGCAGTTCTTC.